A selection of T cell receptor beta chains follows, all from one sample in a study of blood T cells in healthy people across ages. TCRdb passed the 5' RACE reads through MiXCR, listing each CDR3 protein once. The sample holds 1.5 million or so distinct CDR3 sequences, approximately 43% seen once. Sequences were obtained from blood. The receptors stem from a woman in her late teens or twenties in good health. Both conserved end residues are part of each CDR3. Each record gives: V gene, J gene, clone size, CDR3 length, D gene, CDR3 DNA, CDR3 protein. D genes are given only for firm matches. The size of a clone is reported for some rows only, either as once, few or many, or as a class for expanded clones.

V gene: TRBV6-5; J gene: TRBJ2-5; clone size: few; CDR3 length: 14; D gene: -; CDR3 DNA: TGTGCCAGCAGCCCCTACGCTGGGTTGGAGACCCAGTACTTC; CDR3 protein: CASSPYAGLETQYF
V gene: TRBV5-1; J gene: TRBJ2-7; clone size: -; CDR3 length: 15; D gene: TRBD2; CDR3 DNA: TGCGCCAGCAGCGAAACTAGCGGGGGGGCTTACGAGCAGTACTTC; CDR3 protein: CASSETSGGAYEQYF
V gene: TRBV7-2; J gene: TRBJ2-7; clone size: -; CDR3 length: 15; D gene: -; CDR3 DNA: TGTGCCAGCAGCTTAGACCCAACGGGCTCCTACGAGCAGTACTTC; CDR3 protein: CASSLDPTGSYEQYF
V gene: TRBV7-9; J gene: TRBJ1-6; clone size: -; CDR3 length: 15; D gene: TRBD1; CDR3 DNA: TGTGCCAGCAGCTCAAGGACAGGGGGAAATTCACCCCTCCACTTT; CDR3 protein: CASSSRTGGNSPLHF
V gene: TRBV5-6; J gene: TRBJ2-1; clone size: few; CDR3 length: 14; D gene: TRBD2; CDR3 DNA: TGTGCCAGCAGCTTGGTGCTCTCTAGCGGTGAGCAGTTCTTC; CDR3 protein: CASSLVLSSGEQFF
V gene: TRBV4-1; J gene: TRBJ1-5; clone size: -; CDR3 length: 15; D gene: -; CDR3 DNA: TGCGCCAGCAGCCAAGGTCATCATGGCTATCAGCCCCAGCATTTT; CDR3 protein: CASSQGHHGYQPQHF
V gene: TRBV6-6; J gene: TRBJ2-7; clone size: few; CDR3 length: 14; D gene: TRBD1; CDR3 DNA: TGTGCCAGCAGAGACGACAGGGGGGTTATCGAGCAGTACTTC; CDR3 protein: CASRDDRGVIEQYF
V gene: TRBV7-2; J gene: TRBJ2-3; clone size: few; CDR3 length: 13; D gene: -; CDR3 DNA: TGTGCCAGCAGCTCGCAAATCGGAGATACGCAGTATTTT; CDR3 protein: CASSSQIGDTQYF
V gene: TRBV5-1; J gene: TRBJ2-2; clone size: few; CDR3 length: 14; D gene: -; CDR3 DNA: TGCGCCAGCAGCTTGGGATGGAACACCGGGGAGCTGTTTTTT; CDR3 protein: CASSLGWNTGELFF
V gene: TRBV7-2; J gene: TRBJ2-7; clone size: -; CDR3 length: 15; D gene: -; CDR3 DNA: TGTGCCAGCAGCCGACGGGTGCTCAGCTCCTACGAGCAGTACTTC; CDR3 protein: CASSRRVLSSYEQYF
V gene: TRBV2; J gene: TRBJ2-2; clone size: few; CDR3 length: 12; D gene: TRBD2; CDR3 DNA: TGTGCCAGCCTAGCGGGGGCCGGGGAGCTGTTTTTT; CDR3 protein: CASLAGAGELFF
V gene: TRBV6-6; J gene: TRBJ2-4; clone size: few; CDR3 length: 14; D gene: -; CDR3 DNA: TGTGCCAGCAACCAACTACAGCAGCCGTCCCGTCAGTACTTC; CDR3 protein: CASNQLQQPSRQYF
V gene: TRBV7-9; J gene: TRBJ2-3; clone size: few; CDR3 length: 16; D gene: -; CDR3 DNA: TGTGCCAGCAGCACCACCCTGAGGGATAGCACAGATACGCAGTATTTT; CDR3 protein: CASSTTLRDSTDTQYF
V gene: TRBV27; J gene: TRBJ2-7; clone size: few; CDR3 length: 13; D gene: -; CDR3 DNA: TGTGCCAGCAGTTTATCTACGGACGGCGAGCAGTACTTC; CDR3 protein: CASSLSTDGEQYF
V gene: TRBV10-2; J gene: TRBJ1-1; clone size: -; CDR3 length: 14; D gene: -; CDR3 DNA: TGCGCCAGCAGGAGGGGCGGACTGGTCCCTGAAGCTTTCTTT; CDR3 protein: CASRRGGLVPEAFF
V gene: TRBV29-1; J gene: TRBJ1-4; clone size: -; CDR3 length: 15; D gene: -; CDR3 DNA: TGCAGCGTTCGCAGGGAGGGTTTAACTAATGAAAAACTGTTTTTT; CDR3 protein: CSVRREGLTNEKLFF
V gene: TRBV15; J gene: TRBJ2-3; clone size: few; CDR3 length: 15; D gene: TRBD2; CDR3 DNA: TGTGCCACCAGCATTAGCGGGGTCGGAACAGGGACGCAGTATTTT; CDR3 protein: CATSISGVGTGTQYF
V gene: TRBV20-1; J gene: TRBJ1-2; clone size: -; CDR3 length: 15; D gene: TRBD1; CDR3 DNA: TGCAGTGCTAGAGGGGAGACAGGGGGAAACTATGGCTACACCTTC; CDR3 protein: CSARGETGGNYGYTF
V gene: TRBV25-1; J gene: TRBJ2-2; clone size: -; CDR3 length: 14; D gene: -; CDR3 DNA: TGTGCCAGCAGTGATGGGGCACCCAACGGGGAGCTGTTTTTT; CDR3 protein: CASSDGAPNGELFF
V gene: TRBV4-3; J gene: TRBJ1-6; clone size: -; CDR3 length: 15; D gene: -; CDR3 DNA: TGCGCCAGCACCCGGGACACCACCGCCAATTCACCCCTCCACTTT; CDR3 protein: CASTRDTTANSPLHF
V gene: TRBV18; J gene: TRBJ2-7; clone size: -; CDR3 length: 13; D gene: -; CDR3 DNA: TGTGCCAGCTCACCAGGGAACGGCTACGAGCAGTACTTC; CDR3 protein: CASSPGNGYEQYF
V gene: TRBV6-6; J gene: TRBJ2-4; clone size: -; CDR3 length: 16; D gene: TRBD2; CDR3 DNA: TGTGCCAGCAGTCCCGGGGGGGCCCAGGCCAAAAACATTCAGTACTTC; CDR3 protein: CASSPGGAQAKNIQYF
V gene: TRBV27; J gene: TRBJ2-1; clone size: -; CDR3 length: 13; D gene: -; CDR3 DNA: TGTGCCAGCAGTTTATCAGGGGCCGACATCGAGTTCTTC; CDR3 protein: CASSLSGADIEFF
V gene: TRBV6-2/TRBV6-3; J gene: TRBJ2-7; clone size: few; CDR3 length: 13; D gene: -; CDR3 DNA: TGTGCCAGCAGAAAGACTAGTAGGGATGAGCAGTACTTC; CDR3 protein: CASRKTSRDEQYF
V gene: TRBV6-2/TRBV6-3; J gene: TRBJ2-1; clone size: few; CDR3 length: 20; D gene: TRBD2; CDR3 DNA: TGTGCCAGCAGTTACGGCCTATTCTTGCGGGGACTAAGCTCCTACAATGAGCAGTTCTTC; CDR3 protein: CASSYGLFLRGLSSYNEQFF
V gene: TRBV6-2/TRBV6-3; J gene: TRBJ2-2; clone size: -; CDR3 length: 13; D gene: -; CDR3 DNA: TGTGCCAGTAGTCGGACTGCCACCGGGGAGCTGTTTTTT; CDR3 protein: CASSRTATGELFF
V gene: TRBV24-1; J gene: TRBJ2-3; clone size: few; CDR3 length: 12; D gene: -; CDR3 DNA: TGTGCCACCAGTGATTATGCGGGTACGCAGTATTTT; CDR3 protein: CATSDYAGTQYF
V gene: TRBV29-1; J gene: TRBJ2-3; clone size: -; CDR3 length: 14; D gene: -; CDR3 DNA: TGCAGCGTTGTTATGGTGTCCCGCACAGATACGCAGTATTTT; CDR3 protein: CSVVMVSRTDTQYF
V gene: TRBV10-3; J gene: TRBJ2-1; clone size: -; CDR3 length: 18; D gene: TRBD2; CDR3 DNA: TGTGCCATCAGTGAGTCGGGGCTTAGGACTAGCTCCTACAATGAGCAGTTCTTC; CDR3 protein: CAISESGLRTSSYNEQFF
V gene: TRBV12-3/TRBV12-4; J gene: TRBJ2-5; clone size: -; CDR3 length: 16; D gene: -; CDR3 DNA: TGTGCCAGCAGTTCCGGGACCGGGATTCACGTCGATGAGCAGTACTTC; CDR3 protein: CASSSGTGIHVDEQYF
V gene: TRBV20-1; J gene: TRBJ2-1; clone size: -; CDR3 length: 15; D gene: TRBD2; CDR3 DNA: TGCAGCGCCACCACACTAGCGGGAGGGAAGAATGAGCAGTTCTTC; CDR3 protein: CSATTLAGGKNEQFF
V gene: TRBV7-6; J gene: TRBJ1-5; clone size: -; CDR3 length: 16; D gene: TRBD1; CDR3 DNA: TGTGCCGGCAGCGGGACAGTCAATAGGGTGGATCAGCCCCAGCATTTT; CDR3 protein: CAGSGTVNRVDQPQHF
V gene: TRBV20-1; J gene: TRBJ1-1; clone size: few; CDR3 length: 15; D gene: TRBD1; CDR3 DNA: TGCAGTGCTAGAGGGGGACAGGGGACCCACACTGAAGCTTTCTTT; CDR3 protein: CSARGGQGTHTEAFF
V gene: TRBV5-5; J gene: TRBJ2-7; clone size: -; CDR3 length: 14; D gene: -; CDR3 DNA: TGTGCCAGCAGCCCATTTTCGGAGGGGCTCGAGCAGTACTTC; CDR3 protein: CASSPFSEGLEQYF
V gene: TRBV20-1; J gene: TRBJ1-6; clone size: -; CDR3 length: 16; D gene: -; CDR3 DNA: TGCAGTGCTCCACAGCAAGAGGCGTCCTATAATTCACCCCTCCACTTT; CDR3 protein: CSAPQQEASYNSPLHF
V gene: TRBV7-9; J gene: TRBJ1-1; clone size: -; CDR3 length: 14; D gene: -; CDR3 DNA: TGTGCCAGCAGCCCCTGGGACGAGGGGACTGAAGCTTTCTTT; CDR3 protein: CASSPWDEGTEAFF
V gene: TRBV4-1; J gene: TRBJ2-1; clone size: few; CDR3 length: 13; D gene: TRBD2; CDR3 DNA: TGCGCCAGCAGCCGTTCCCGGGAGGGCAGGCAGTTCTTC; CDR3 protein: CASSRSREGRQFF
V gene: TRBV6-2/TRBV6-3; J gene: TRBJ2-1; clone size: -; CDR3 length: 15; D gene: -; CDR3 DNA: TGTGCCAGCAGCCTCGAGCAGGGAGGCATTCCTGAGCAGTTCTTC; CDR3 protein: CASSLEQGGIPEQFF
V gene: TRBV28; J gene: TRBJ2-1; clone size: -; CDR3 length: 13; D gene: TRBD2; CDR3 DNA: TGTGCCAGCAGTTGGACTAGCGACAATGAGCAGTTCTTC; CDR3 protein: CASSWTSDNEQFF
V gene: TRBV6-2/TRBV6-3; J gene: TRBJ1-5; clone size: few; CDR3 length: 12; D gene: TRBD1; CDR3 DNA: TGTGCCACCCGGGACAGAATACGGCTCCAGCATTTT; CDR3 protein: CATRDRIRLQHF
V gene: TRBV25-1; J gene: TRBJ2-3; clone size: few; CDR3 length: 12; D gene: -; CDR3 DNA: TGTGCCAGCAGGATCAGGGGTGATACGCAGTATTTT; CDR3 protein: CASRIRGDTQYF
V gene: TRBV29-1; J gene: TRBJ1-3; clone size: -; CDR3 length: 13; D gene: -; CDR3 DNA: TGCAGCGTTGAGGTTGGGTCTGGAAACACCATATATTTT; CDR3 protein: CSVEVGSGNTIYF
V gene: TRBV7-9; J gene: TRBJ2-1; clone size: few; CDR3 length: 15; D gene: -; CDR3 DNA: TGTGCCAGTTCGACCACTAGGGGCCCTTACAATGAGCAGTTCTTC; CDR3 protein: CASSTTRGPYNEQFF
V gene: TRBV25-1; J gene: TRBJ2-3; clone size: -; CDR3 length: 15; D gene: -; CDR3 DNA: TGTGCCAGCAGTGTATGGCAGGGAAACACAGATACGCAGTATTTT; CDR3 protein: CASSVWQGNTDTQYF
V gene: TRBV7-2; J gene: TRBJ2-7; clone size: -; CDR3 length: 14; D gene: TRBD1; CDR3 DNA: TGTGCCAGCAGCGGGACAGGGACATCCTACGAGAAGTACTTC; CDR3 protein: CASSGTGTSYEKYF
V gene: TRBV5-1; J gene: TRBJ1-1; clone size: -; CDR3 length: 19; D gene: -; CDR3 DNA: TGCGCCAGCAGCGCCGCCGCATGGAGGCAGGGGTGGTTCGACACTGAAGCTTTCTTT; CDR3 protein: CASSAAAWRQGWFDTEAFF
V gene: TRBV29-1; J gene: TRBJ1-1; clone size: few; CDR3 length: 11; D gene: -; CDR3 DNA: TGCAGCGTTGCGGTGAACACTGAAGCTTTCTTT; CDR3 protein: CSVAVNTEAFF
V gene: TRBV9; J gene: TRBJ1-2; clone size: few; CDR3 length: 14; D gene: -; CDR3 DNA: TGTGCCAGCAGCGTAGGAGAAGTCAGCTATGGCTACACCTTC; CDR3 protein: CASSVGEVSYGYTF
V gene: TRBV5-1; J gene: TRBJ2-7; clone size: -; CDR3 length: 15; D gene: -; CDR3 DNA: TGCGCCAGCTCTAGGACGGGGCAGAGAGCCTACGAGCAGTACTTC; CDR3 protein: CASSRTGQRAYEQYF
V gene: TRBV9; J gene: TRBJ2-1; clone size: few; CDR3 length: 15; D gene: -; CDR3 DNA: TGTGCCAGCAGCCCCTGGGAGAAGGCGTACAATGAGCAGTTCTTC; CDR3 protein: CASSPWEKAYNEQFF